These T cell receptor beta chains were read from a single sample in a study of blood T cells in healthy people across ages. MiXCR, run by TCRdb on the 5' RACE reads, gives a single entry per CDR3 protein. The data contain roughly 930,000 distinct CDR3 sequences, 48% of them singletons. Material: blood. These receptors were obtained from a man aged 30 to 39 in good health. Each CDR3 is given with its conserved first and last residue. A D gene is named only where the DNA matches it firmly. Only part of the rows carry a size: once, few, many, or a class if the clone is expanded.

V	D	size	J	DNA	CDR3
TRBV2	-	few	TRBJ2-1	TGTGCCAGCAGTGTGGGGTCCAGGGTAAGGTTACACAATGAGCAGTTCTTC	CASSVGSRVRLHNEQFF
TRBV5-1	-	few	TRBJ1-2	TGCGCCAGCAGCCTCCCTAGTGACTATGGCTACACCTTC	CASSLPSDYGYTF
TRBV18	-	-	TRBJ2-5	TGTGCCAGCTCGACGCAGCGGGAGACCCAGTACTTC	CASSTQRETQYF
TRBV2	-	-	TRBJ2-5	TGTGCCAGCTTTCGGACCAACCAAGAGACCCAGTACTTC	CASFRTNQETQYF
TRBV7-2	-	-	TRBJ2-5	TGTGCCAGCAGCGAAGTCGGGGCTAGCTGGGAGACCCAGTACTTC	CASSEVGASWETQYF
TRBV7-2	TRBD1	many	TRBJ2-7	TGTGCCAGCAGCAAAGGACAGGGTTCCTACGAGCAGTACTTC	CASSKGQGSYEQYF
TRBV7-9	TRBD2	-	TRBJ2-3	TGTGCCAGCAGCTTGCCGGGACTAGCAACAGATACGCAGTATTTT	CASSLPGLATDTQYF
TRBV7-9	-	-	TRBJ1-2	TGTGCCAGCAGCTTCGTAGAGGGCTATGGCTACACCTTC	CASSFVEGYGYTF
TRBV12-3/TRBV12-4	TRBD2	-	TRBJ2-3	TGTGCCAGCACCATACTAGCGGGGGAGAGTGGAACAGATACGCAGTATTTT	CASTILAGESGTDTQYF
TRBV20-1	TRBD2	few	TRBJ2-7	TGCAGTGCTCCAGCGGGGGCGATCTACGAGCAGTACTTC	CSAPAGAIYEQYF
TRBV20-1	TRBD1	-	TRBJ2-5	TGCAGTGCTAGTGACAGGGTGGGAAGAGGGACCCAGTACTTC	CSASDRVGRGTQYF
TRBV6-2/TRBV6-3	TRBD1	-	TRBJ2-7	TGTGCCAGCAGCCGACCGCCCGGACAGGGGGCTTACGAGCAGTACTTC	CASSRPPGQGAYEQYF
TRBV3-1	-	-	TRBJ2-5	TGTGCCAGCAGCCAAGATCAGCCAGTAGGAGAGACCCAGTACTTC	CASSQDQPVGETQYF
TRBV5-8	TRBD2	few	TRBJ2-1	TGTGCCAGCAGCTACCCTTTTGCGGGGGGGGACAATGAGCAGTTCTTC	CASSYPFAGGDNEQFF
TRBV4-3	TRBD2	few	TRBJ2-3	TGCGCCAGCAGCCAAGAGCCTAGCGGGGGGACAGATACGCAGTATTTT	CASSQEPSGGTDTQYF
TRBV6-1	-	-	TRBJ1-5	TGTGCCAGCAGTGAACGGGGGGCTTTCCAGCCCCAGCATTTT	CASSERGAFQPQHF
TRBV20-1	TRBD2	-	TRBJ2-3	TGCAGTGCTATCGCGACGGGGGGGGGCACAGATACGCAGTATTTT	CSAIATGGGTDTQYF
TRBV27	TRBD1	-	TRBJ2-7	TGTGCCAGCAGTGATAGGGGGCCTACCTACGAGCAGTACTTC	CASSDRGPTYEQYF
TRBV4-3	TRBD2	-	TRBJ2-7	TGCGCCAGCAGCCAAGGGCAGCGGGGGGCCTACGAGCAGTACTTC	CASSQGQRGAYEQYF
TRBV12-3/TRBV12-4	TRBD1	few	TRBJ1-5	TGTGCCAGCAGCGCCCTACAGGGGGTCAATCAGCCCCAGCATTTT	CASSALQGVNQPQHF
TRBV7-2	-	-	TRBJ2-4	TGTGCCAGCAGCTTTGGCGGGCCCCTAGCCAAAAACATTCAGTACTTC	CASSFGGPLAKNIQYF
TRBV12-3/TRBV12-4	-	-	TRBJ2-3	TGTGCCAGCAGTTTCGGGGTGGGGGTTAGCACAGGTACGCAGTATTTT	CASSFGVGVSTGTQYF
TRBV20-1	-	few	TRBJ1-5	TGCAGTGCTAGAGATCCGGGGGGTCATCAGCCCCAGCATTTT	CSARDPGGHQPQHF
TRBV16	-	few	TRBJ2-1	TGTGCCAGCAGCCAATTCGAGGGGGGTCAATGGAATGAGCAGTTCTTC	CASSQFEGGQWNEQFF
TRBV5-1	TRBD1	many	TRBJ2-3	TGCGCCAGCAGCCTGGGACAGGGTTACACAGATACGCAGTATTTT	CASSLGQGYTDTQYF
TRBV12-3/TRBV12-4	-	many	TRBJ2-3	TGTGCCAGCGATCTGAGAGGGGATACGCAGTATTTT	CASDLRGDTQYF
TRBV7-2	TRBD2	-	TRBJ2-1	TGTGCCAGCAGCTTAGAGGGACTAGCGGGAGATCTAGGGAGGAATGAGCAGTTCTTC	CASSLEGLAGDLGRNEQFF
TRBV7-6	-	-	TRBJ2-7	TGTGCCAGCAGCCATAGATCCTACGAGCAGTACTTC	CASSHRSYEQYF
TRBV4-1	TRBD2	-	TRBJ2-7	TGCGCCAGCAGCCAAGATCAGACTAGCGGAGTCTACGAGCAGTACTTC	CASSQDQTSGVYEQYF
TRBV12-3/TRBV12-4	-	few	TRBJ1-1	TGTGCCAGCAGTTTAGCAGACAGAGTCGACACTGAAGCTTTCTTT	CASSLADRVDTEAFF
TRBV29-1	-	few	TRBJ1-1	TGCAGCGTTCGGCGGGGGTACACTGAAGCTTTCTTT	CSVRRGYTEAFF
TRBV21-1	-	-	TRBJ1-2	TGTGCCAGCAGCATCCGACCCATTTCCCGGACCTATGGCTACACCTTC	CASSIRPISRTYGYTF
TRBV30	TRBD1	-	TRBJ1-2	TGTGCCTGGTGCCGGGACAGCCCTAACTATGGCTACACCTTC	CAWCRDSPNYGYTF
TRBV4-1	TRBD1	-	TRBJ2-7	TGCGCCAGCAGCCAGGGGGACAGCTACTACGAGCAGTACTTC	CASSQGDSYYEQYF
TRBV11-2	-	-	TRBJ1-4	TGTGCCAGCAGCTTAACGGCTGCAACTAATGAAAAACTGTTTTTT	CASSLTAATNEKLFF
TRBV20-1	TRBD1	-	TRBJ1-2	TGCAGTGCTATGGACAGGGAGGCAGGTGGCTACACCTTC	CSAMDREAGGYTF
TRBV3-1	-	few	TRBJ1-1	TGTGCCAGCAGCCAACTAGACGGCACTGAAGCTTTCTTT	CASSQLDGTEAFF
TRBV3-1	-	once	TRBJ2-5	TGTGCCAGCAGCCAAGAAGGTCCCCAAGAGACCCAGTACTTC	CASSQEGPQETQYF
TRBV2	-	few	TRBJ2-7	TGTGCCAGCCGGGGGGCGCCTTTCGTCGAGCAGTACTTC	CASRGAPFVEQYF
TRBV4-1	-	-	TRBJ1-5	TGCGCCAGCAGCCCGCAGGGCCTGGGAGGTCAGCCCCAGCATTTT	CASSPQGLGGQPQHF
TRBV29-1	-	-	TRBJ2-7	TGCAGCGGACGACCTAGACAGGGAGGCGAGCAGTACTTC	CSGRPRQGGEQYF
TRBV10-3	-	-	TRBJ2-7	TGTGCCATCAGTGATAAGCCAGGGAGCTCCTACGAGCAGTACTTC	CAISDKPGSSYEQYF
TRBV28	-	-	TRBJ2-7	TGTGCCAGCAGCATGCCCCCTGTCTACGAGCAGTACTTC	CASSMPPVYEQYF
TRBV14	-	few	TRBJ2-1	TGTGCCAGCAGCCAAGAAGTCAGGGGCCATGAGCAGTTCTTC	CASSQEVRGHEQFF
TRBV28	-	-	TRBJ1-1	TGTGCCAGCAGCCGAGGGCGAAGCACTGAAGCTTTCTTT	CASSRGRSTEAFF
TRBV6-5	-	-	TRBJ1-1	TGTGCCAGCAGAAACAAGGGAAAGGCTTTCTTT	CASRNKGKAFF
TRBV5-7	-	few	TRBJ2-7	TGTGCCAGCAGCGGGGACGGACCCTACGAGCAGTACTTC	CASSGDGPYEQYF
TRBV7-2	TRBD2	once	TRBJ2-5	TGTGCCAGCACCGTGGGCCGGGGGGGAGAGACCCAGTACTTC	CASTVGRGGETQYF
TRBV29-1	-	-	TRBJ1-1	TGCAGCGGGACCACAGGGCGGGGGGGCACTGAAGCTTTCTTT	CSGTTGRGGTEAFF
TRBV28	TRBD2	few	TRBJ2-5	TGTGCCAGCAGTTTTAGCGGGGGGCGAAACGGAGAGACCCAGTACTTC	CASSFSGGRNGETQYF
TRBV7-2	TRBD2	-	TRBJ2-4	TGTGCCAGCAGCTTGGGACTAGCGGGGGAGAAGAAAAACATTCAGTACTTC	CASSLGLAGEKKNIQYF
TRBV6-5	-	few	TRBJ2-7	TGTGCCAGCAGTCTTAAAGGGGGGCTCTACGAGCAGTACTTC	CASSLKGGLYEQYF
TRBV10-2	-	few	TRBJ2-1	TGCGCCAGCGGGGGTGCGGACTACAATGAGCAGTTCTTC	CASGGADYNEQFF
TRBV4-1	TRBD1	few	TRBJ2-7	TGCGCCAGCAGCCAAGATGTTTTAACAGGGGTCTACGAGCAGTACTTC	CASSQDVLTGVYEQYF
TRBV27	TRBD2	many	TRBJ2-7	TGTGCCAGCAGTTTTCTAGCGGGGAACTCCTACGAGCAGTACTTC	CASSFLAGNSYEQYF
TRBV6-2/TRBV6-3	-	few	TRBJ2-1	TGTGCCAGCAGTTGGAGTAGCGCTGGAGATGAGCAGTTCTTC	CASSWSSAGDEQFF
TRBV6-2/TRBV6-3	-	-	TRBJ2-7	TGTGCCAGCAGTTCTGGGGGGAAAGGATCCTACGAGCAGTACTTC	CASSSGGKGSYEQYF
TRBV5-4	-	-	TRBJ1-2	TGTGCCAGCAGCTTGGCCGGGAGCGGAAACTATGGCTACACCTTC	CASSLAGSGNYGYTF